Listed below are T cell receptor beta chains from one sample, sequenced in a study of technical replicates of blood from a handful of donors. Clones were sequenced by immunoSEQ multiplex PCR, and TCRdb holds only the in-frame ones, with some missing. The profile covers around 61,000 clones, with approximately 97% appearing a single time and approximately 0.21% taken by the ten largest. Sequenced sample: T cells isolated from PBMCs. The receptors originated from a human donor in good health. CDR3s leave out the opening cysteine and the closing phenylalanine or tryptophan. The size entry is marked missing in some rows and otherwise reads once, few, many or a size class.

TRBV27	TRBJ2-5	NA	ASKRLALELETQY
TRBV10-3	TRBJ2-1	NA	AIMQDTSSYNEQF
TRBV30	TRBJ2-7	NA	AWSDPGHLNEQY
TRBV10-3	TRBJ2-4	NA	AISETASGGFAKNIQY
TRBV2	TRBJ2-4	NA	ASSEAVGGNIQY
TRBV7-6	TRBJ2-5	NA	ASSLRMAGTAQETQY
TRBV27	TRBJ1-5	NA	ASSLTGSNQPQH
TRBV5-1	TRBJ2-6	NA	ASSLSGTQKLSGANVLT
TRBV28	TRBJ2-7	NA	ASSPPTGVEQY
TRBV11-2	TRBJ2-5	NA	ASSLDIWGRVETQY
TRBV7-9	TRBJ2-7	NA	ASSPRGSGPADYEQY
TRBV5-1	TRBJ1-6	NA	ASSFGDRNSPLH
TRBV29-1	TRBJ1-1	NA	SVEPRAGGRTEAF
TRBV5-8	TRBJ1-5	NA	ASSFSGNSNQPQH
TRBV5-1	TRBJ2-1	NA	ASSLDRYNEQF
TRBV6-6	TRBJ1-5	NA	ASSLLHQPQH
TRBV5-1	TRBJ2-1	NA	ASSLTGTGNYNEQF
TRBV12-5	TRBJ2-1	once	ASALVAGVHEQF
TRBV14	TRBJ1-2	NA	ASSGQGNYGYT
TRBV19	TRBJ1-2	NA	ASSIGATGYGYT
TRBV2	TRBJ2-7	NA	ASSGTSGNYEQY
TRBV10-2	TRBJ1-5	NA	ASSGTGRDPQH
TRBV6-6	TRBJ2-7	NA	ASSTRDRGRYEQY
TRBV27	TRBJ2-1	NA	ASSPLLRLAGVHEQF
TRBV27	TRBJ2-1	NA	ASSLGTGTYNEQF
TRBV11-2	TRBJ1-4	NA	ASRREKLF
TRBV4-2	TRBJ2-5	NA	ASSQDLNRGSETQY
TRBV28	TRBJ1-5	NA	ASSPITFKGGQPQH
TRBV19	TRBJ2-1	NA	ASTTGSSYNEQF
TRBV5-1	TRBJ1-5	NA	ASSSTGMDQPQH
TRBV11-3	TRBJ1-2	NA	ASSLGGDGYT
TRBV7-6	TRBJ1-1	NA	ASSKGAAEAF
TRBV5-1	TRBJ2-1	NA	ASSLIESSYNEQF
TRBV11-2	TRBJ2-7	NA	ASRGQGRRGEQY
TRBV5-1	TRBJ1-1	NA	ASRVGETSEAF
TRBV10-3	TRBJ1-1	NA	AISESGLGAF
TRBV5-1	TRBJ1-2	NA	ASSLERSGYGYT
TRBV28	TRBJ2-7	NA	ASSLFVGSPGQY
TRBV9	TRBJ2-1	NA	ASSASSGRTYNEQF
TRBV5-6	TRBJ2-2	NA	ASSLENRGPSTGELF
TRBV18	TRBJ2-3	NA	ASSPPTGSATADTQY
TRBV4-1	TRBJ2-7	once	ASSQAPREGRYEQY
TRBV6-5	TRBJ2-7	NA	ASRPGGSQGTEY
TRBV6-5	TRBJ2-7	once	ASSHRVSYEQY
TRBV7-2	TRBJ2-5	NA	ASSLVVGTVGGETQY
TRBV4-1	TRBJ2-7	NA	ASSHSTGTAPGEQY
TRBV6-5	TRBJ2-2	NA	ASSYMGQRNTGELF
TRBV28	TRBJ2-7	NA	ASSLPQGLGYEQY
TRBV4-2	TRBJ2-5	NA	ASSQVGGEGKTQY
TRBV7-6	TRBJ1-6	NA	ASSLDRGWEDSPLH
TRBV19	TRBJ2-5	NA	ASSTLAGRLMETQY
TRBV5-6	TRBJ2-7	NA	ASSSRTSGALDEQY
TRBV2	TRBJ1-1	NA	ASSDRGNTEAF
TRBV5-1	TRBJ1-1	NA	ASSMGRRGLNTEAF
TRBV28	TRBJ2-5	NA	ASSLLGPQETQY
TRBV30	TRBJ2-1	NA	AWSKLATYNEQF
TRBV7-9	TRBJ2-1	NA	ASSLRGGAVENEQF
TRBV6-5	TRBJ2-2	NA	ASSYGDRVTGELF
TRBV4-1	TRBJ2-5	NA	ASSQDIWSSGLETQY